The clone carrying this TCR beta chain has only one observation. As yet, its antigen is unknown. Produced via immunoSEQ multiplex PCR; TCRdb's table is partial and in-frame only. The table has tens of thousands of clones, 75% to 90% seen once. V was cut by 1 base and J by 4 bases, with 5 bases left in between. In germline, CDR1 is LGHNA, CDR2 YSLEER. The CDR3 runs to 13 residues. The data originate from a study of T cell responses to AZD1222 COVID-19 vaccine. Overall study findings and caveats: Rises in breadth and depth of Spike-specific TCRs came after two AZD1222 doses. Clonal diversity may have been underestimated, and the donors were mostly white British, with more females than males.

This chain uses TRBV4-3 with TRBJ1-5; D is unclear. Material: peripheral blood, obtained on day 0 of AZD1222 vaccination. The source of this sequence is an adult in good health. The CDR3 spells CASSQGLNQPQHF. Here the CDR3 DNA reads TGCGCCAGCAGCCAAGGCCTGAATCAGCCCCAGCATTTT.